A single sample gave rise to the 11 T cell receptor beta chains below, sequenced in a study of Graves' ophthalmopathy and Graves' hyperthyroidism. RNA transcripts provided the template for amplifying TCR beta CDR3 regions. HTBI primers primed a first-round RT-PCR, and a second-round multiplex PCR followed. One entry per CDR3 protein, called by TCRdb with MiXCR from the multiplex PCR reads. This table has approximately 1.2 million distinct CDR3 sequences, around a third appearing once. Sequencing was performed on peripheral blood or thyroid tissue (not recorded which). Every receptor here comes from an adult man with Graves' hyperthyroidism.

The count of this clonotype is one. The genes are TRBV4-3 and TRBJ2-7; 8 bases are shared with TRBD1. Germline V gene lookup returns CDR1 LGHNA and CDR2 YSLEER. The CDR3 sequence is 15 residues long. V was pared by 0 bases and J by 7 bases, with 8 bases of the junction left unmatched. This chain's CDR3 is CASSQDRQGASEQYF. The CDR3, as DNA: TGCGCCAGCAGCCAAGATCGGCAGGGGGCGTCGGAGCAGTACTTC.

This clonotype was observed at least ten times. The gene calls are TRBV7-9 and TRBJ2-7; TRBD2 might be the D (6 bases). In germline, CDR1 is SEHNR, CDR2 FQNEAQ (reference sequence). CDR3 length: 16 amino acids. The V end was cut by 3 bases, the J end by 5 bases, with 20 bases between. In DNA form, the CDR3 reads TGTGCCAGCAGCTTCACCCTGTCGGGGAGGATTCACGAGCAGTACTTC. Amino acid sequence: CASSFTLSGRIHEQYF.

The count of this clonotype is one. The chain's CDR3 is CASSPLREDTIYF. CDR3 DNA sequence: TGTGCCAGCTCCCCTCTACGGGAAGACACCATATATTTT. The V call is TRBV18, the J call TRBJ1-3, with unresolved D. The V and J ends lost 6 bases and 8 bases respectively, with 14 bases between them. The CDR3 contains 13 residues. Germline-derived CDR1 and CDR2 are KGHSH and LQKENI.

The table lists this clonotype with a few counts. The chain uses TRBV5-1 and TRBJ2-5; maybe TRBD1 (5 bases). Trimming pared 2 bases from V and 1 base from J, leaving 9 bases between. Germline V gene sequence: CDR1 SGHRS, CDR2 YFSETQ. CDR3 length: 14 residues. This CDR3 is CASSFLDTQETQYF. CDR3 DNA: TGCGCCAGCAGCTTTCTGGACACCCAAGAGACCCAGTACTTC.

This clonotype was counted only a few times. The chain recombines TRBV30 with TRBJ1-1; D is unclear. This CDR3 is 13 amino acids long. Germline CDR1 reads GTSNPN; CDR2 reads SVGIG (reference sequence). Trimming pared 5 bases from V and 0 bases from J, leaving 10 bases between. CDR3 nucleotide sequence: TGTGCCTGGGAGTCAGGAATGAACACTGAAGCTTTCTTT. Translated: CAWESGMNTEAFF.

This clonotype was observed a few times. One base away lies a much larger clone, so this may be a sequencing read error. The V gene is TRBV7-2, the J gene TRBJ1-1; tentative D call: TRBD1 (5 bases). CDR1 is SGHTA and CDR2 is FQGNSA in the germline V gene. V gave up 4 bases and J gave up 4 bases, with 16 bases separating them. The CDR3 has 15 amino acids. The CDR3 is CASSSAVGQITEAFF. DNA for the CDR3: TGTGCCAGCAGCTCAGCCGTGGGGCAAATCACTGAAGCTTTCTTT. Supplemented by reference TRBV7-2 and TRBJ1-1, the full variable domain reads GAGVSQSPSNKVTEKGKDVELRCDPISGHTALYWYRQSLGQGLEFLIYFQGNSAPDKSGLPSDRFSAERTGGSVSTLTIQRTQQEDSAVYLCASSSAVGQITEAFFGQGTRLTVV.

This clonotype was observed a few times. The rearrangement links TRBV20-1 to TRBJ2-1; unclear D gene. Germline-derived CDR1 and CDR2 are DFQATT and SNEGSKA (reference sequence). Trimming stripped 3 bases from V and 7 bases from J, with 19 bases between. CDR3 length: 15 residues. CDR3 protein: CSARGSLTLGNEQFF. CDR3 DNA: TGCAGTGCTAGGGGTTCGTTGACCTTAGGGAATGAGCAGTTCTTC.

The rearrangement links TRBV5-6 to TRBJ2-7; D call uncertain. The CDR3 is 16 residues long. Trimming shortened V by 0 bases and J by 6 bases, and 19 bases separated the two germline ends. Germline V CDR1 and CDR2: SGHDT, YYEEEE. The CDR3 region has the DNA TGTGCCAGCAGCTTGGGCCGGAGACCCCTTCGTGCCGAGCAGTACTTC. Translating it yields CASSLGRRPLRAEQYF. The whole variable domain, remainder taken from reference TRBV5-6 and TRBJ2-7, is DAGVTQSPTHLIKTRGQQVTLRCSPKSGHDTVSWYQQALGQGPQFIFQYYEEEERQRGNFPDRFSGHQFPNYSSELNVNALLLGDSALYLCASSLGRRPLRAEQYFGPGTRLTVT.

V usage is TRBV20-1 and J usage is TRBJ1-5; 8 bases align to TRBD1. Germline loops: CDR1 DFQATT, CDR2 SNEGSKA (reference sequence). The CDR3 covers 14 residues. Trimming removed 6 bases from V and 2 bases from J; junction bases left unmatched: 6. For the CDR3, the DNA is TGCAGTGCAGCTAAGACAGGGGGCAATCAGCCCCAGCATTTT. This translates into CSAAKTGGNQPQHF.

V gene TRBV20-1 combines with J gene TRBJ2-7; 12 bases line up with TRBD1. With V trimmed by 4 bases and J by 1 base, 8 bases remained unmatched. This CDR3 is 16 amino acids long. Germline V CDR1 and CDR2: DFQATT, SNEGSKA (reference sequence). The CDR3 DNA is TGCAGTGCTAATCCGGGACAGGGGGCAATATCCTACGAGCAGTACTTC. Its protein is CSANPGQGAISYEQYF.

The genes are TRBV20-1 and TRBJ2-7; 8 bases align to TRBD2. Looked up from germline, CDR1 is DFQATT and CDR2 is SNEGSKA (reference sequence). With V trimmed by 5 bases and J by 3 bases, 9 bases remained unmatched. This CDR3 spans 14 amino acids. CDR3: CSAPNRAGGYEQYF. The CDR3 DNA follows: TGCAGTGCTCCGAACAGGGCGGGAGGCTACGAGCAGTACTTC.